This passage covers 18 T cell receptor beta chains from one sample sequenced in a study of blood T cell repertoires in COVID-19. The table came from immunoSEQ multiplex PCR; TCRdb's copy has only in-frame clones and leaves some out. The table lists a few hundred thousand clones, over 80% of them singletons, with about 4.6% in the top ten. The sequenced material came from peripheral blood. Receptors were obtained from a man aged 55 to 70 who had recovered from COVID-19.

This chain connects TRBV20-1 to TRBJ2-1, with D possibly TRBD1 on 5 matching bases. Looked up from germline, CDR1 is DFQATT and CDR2 is SNEGSKA (reference sequence). Trimming cost V 3 bases and J 2 bases, with 14 bases left between them. This CDR3 region has 15 residues. The CDR3, as DNA: TGCAGTGCTAGTTCGGAGCAGGGTACCTACAATGAGCAGTTCTTC. This translates into CSASSEQGTYNEQFF.

This clone was found once. This chain joins TRBV4-1 and TRBJ1-2; D unresolved. Germline V gene data show CDR1 as MGHRA and CDR2 as YSYEKL. The CDR3 loop spans 15 amino acids. Trimming removed 0 bases from V and 2 bases from J, with 10 bases in between. In nucleotides, the CDR3 is TGCGCCAGCAGCCAAGATAAAACCGCGAACTATGGCTACACCTTC. Its protein product is CASSQDKTANYGYTF.

The chain has TRBV28 and TRBJ2-2, with 14 bases fitting TRBD2. The CDR3 has 17 amino acids. V was clipped by 7 bases and J by 2 bases; unmatched bases: 6. The germline gives CDR1 MDHEN, CDR2 SYDVKM. The CDR3 region is CASISGLAGANTGELFF. CDR3 nucleotides: TGTGCCAGCATCTCGGGACTAGCGGGGGCCAACACCGGGGAGCTGTTTTTT.

The rearrangement uses TRBV5-8 and TRBJ1-4; possible D gene TRBD1, 5 bases. This CDR3 region has 15 residues. Germline loops: CDR1 SGHTS, CDR2 YDEGEE. V dropped 4 bases and J dropped 0 bases, with 10 bases sitting between them. The CDR3 here is CASSKDRATNEKLFF. CDR3 bases: TGTGCCAGCAGCAAAGACAGAGCAACTAATGAAAAACTGTTTTTT.

V usage is TRBV11-3 and J usage is TRBJ2-5, with 11 bases matching TRBD2. The CDR3 consists of 15 residues. Germline values: CDR1 SGHNT, CDR2 YENEEA. V dropped 5 bases and J dropped 2; count of bases not matched to a gene: 4. The CDR3 sequence is CASSAGTSGQETQYF. The CDR3 DNA reads as TGTGCCAGCAGCGCCGGGACTAGCGGACAAGAGACCCAGTACTTC. Supplemented by reference TRBV11-3 and TRBJ2-5, the full variable domain reads EAGVVQSPRYKIIEKKQPVAFWCNPISGHNTLYWYLQNLGQGPELLIRYENEEAVDDSQLPKDRFSAERLKGVDSTLKIQPAELGDSAVYLCASSAGTSGQETQYFGPGTRLLVL.

This rearrangement joins TRBV28 to TRBJ1-5; 8 nucleotides line up with TRBD1. Trimming cost V 5 bases and J 2 bases; bases outside gene matches: 5. The CDR3 covers 15 residues. The germline V gene encodes CDR1 MDHEN and CDR2 SYDVKM. The CDR3 is CASSPSTGGNQPQHF. The CDR3 DNA reads TGTGCCAGCAGTCCCTCGACAGGGGGCAATCAGCCCCAGCATTTT.

The chain carries TRBV4-1 and TRBJ2-3, with D possibly being TRBD1 (8 bases). CDR3 length: 17 residues. Looked up from germline, CDR1 is MGHRA and CDR2 is YSYEKL. Trimming stripped 0 bases from V and 2 bases from J, with 15 bases between. DNA for the CDR3: TGCGCCAGCAGCCAAGAATGGACAGGGACTATCACAGATACGCAGTATTTT. It specifies CASSQEWTGTITDTQYF.

This clone has only a few counts. CDR3: CASGKTGQAYEQYF. As DNA, the CDR3 is TGTGCCAGCGGCAAAACGGGACAGGCCTACGAGCAGTACTTC. The rearrangement uses TRBV25-1 and TRBJ2-7, with 8 bases aligning to TRBD1. The CDR3 sequence is 14 residues long. J was trimmed by 2 bases and V by 8 bases; bases with no gene match: 8. CDR1 is MGHDK, CDR2 SYGVNS, per germline.

This clone has a single count. The chain has TRBV5-1 and TRBJ2-7; D perhaps matches TRBD1 (6 bases). Germline V lookup: CDR1 SGHRS, CDR2 YFSETQ. Trimming removed 4 bases at V and 4 bases at J, with 21 bases between. The CDR3 is made up of 16 amino acids. DNA of the CDR3: TGCGCCAGCAGCCTCGGGGCAGGGGACGATATTTACGAGCAGTACTTC. Translated: CASSLGAGDDIYEQYF. Drawing the rest from reference TRBV5-1 and TRBJ2-7, the complete variable domain is KAGVTQTPRYLIKTRGQQVTLSCSPISGHRSVSWYQQTPGQGLQFLFEYFSETQRNKGNFPGRFSGRQFSNSRSEMNVSTLELGDSALYLCASSLGAGDDIYEQYFGPGTRLTVT.

The chain couples TRBV3-1 (or the pseudogene TRBV3-2) to TRBJ2-5, with TRBD2 matching over 9 bases. The length of the CDR3 is 16 residues. Germline CDR1 is LGHDT and CDR2 is YNNKEL (reference sequence). Losses at the gene ends were 1 base for V and 2 bases for J; bases not matched to a gene: 5. This CDR3 reads CASSQVGLAGQETQYF. The CDR3 nucleotides read TGTGCCAGCAGCCAAGTGGGGCTAGCGGGGCAAGAGACCCAGTACTTC.

The chain is built from TRBV6-6 and TRBJ1-5; D call uncertain. CDR1 is MNHNY and CDR2 is SVGAGI in the germline V gene (reference sequence). V lost 6 bases, J lost 7 bases, and 4 bases lay in between. The CDR3 is made up of 10 amino acids. For the CDR3, the DNA is TGTGCCAGCAGCCCGCAGCCCCAGCATTTT. This sequence encodes CASSPQPQHF.

The count of this clone is one. V usage is TRBV18 and J usage is TRBJ2-5; TRBD2 might be the D (5 bases). V was cut by 1 base and J by 4 bases, with 7 bases left in between. CDR3 length: 13 residues. The germline V gene encodes CDR1 KGHSH and CDR2 LQKENI. The CDR3 reads CASSPLRGETQYF. The CDR3 DNA reads TGTGCCAGCTCACCACTTCGGGGAGAGACCCAGTACTTC.

J is TRBJ2-7 and V is TRBV7-8, with 10 positions matching TRBD2. The CDR3 is 14 residues long. Germline lookup yields CDR1 SGHVS and CDR2 FQNEAQ. J was trimmed by 4 bases and V by 5 bases; bases with no gene match: 5. The CDR3 loop is CASSQREGRYEQYF. In nucleotides, the CDR3 is TGTGCCAGCAGCCAGCGGGAGGGAAGGTACGAGCAGTACTTC.

The chain has TRBV30 and TRBJ1-2; 8 nucleotides match TRBD1. V lost 2 bases to trimming and J lost 5 bases; unmatched junction nucleotides: 1. The CDR3 has 12 residues. Per the germline V gene, CDR1 is GTSNPN and CDR2 is SVGIG (reference sequence). As DNA, the CDR3 is TGTGCCTGGAGTAGGACAGGGTATGGCTACACCTTC. This gives the protein CAWSRTGYGYTF.

The chain recombines TRBV18 with TRBJ1-1; D unresolved. The length of the CDR3 is 12 residues. The V end was cut by 4 bases, the J end by 1 base, with 4 bases between. Germline V gene lookup returns CDR1 KGHSH and CDR2 LQKENI. The CDR3 is CASSRQNTEAFF. The CDR3 nucleotides read TGTGCCAGCTCACGACAGAACACTGAAGCTTTCTTT. Using reference TRBV18 and TRBJ1-1 for the parts outside the CDR3, the full variable domain is NAGVMQNPRHLVRRRGQEARLRCSPMKGHSHVYWYRQLPEEGLKFMVYLQKENIIDESGMPKERFSAEFPKEGPSILRIQQVVRGDSAAYFCASSRQNTEAFFGQGTRLTVV.

The chain uses TRBV27 and TRBJ1-3; D is undetermined. V shed 7 bases and J shed 0 bases, with 13 bases lying between them. This CDR3 comprises 15 residues. Germline V CDR1 and CDR2: MNHEY, SMNVEV (reference sequence). CDR3 nucleotide sequence: TGTGCCAGCACCCTCCTCGCGGACTCTGGAAACACCATATATTTT. It codes for CASTLLADSGNTIYF.

This sequence joins TRBV7-8 and TRBJ2-1, with D perhaps TRBD1 (7 bases). Trimming removed 0 bases at V and 3 bases at J, with 21 bases between. Germline CDR1 and CDR2: SGHVS and FQNEAQ. The CDR3 length is 19 residues. The DNA for the CDR3 is TGTGCCAGCAGCTTAGCTAGATCGGCGGGACAGTCTTACTACAATGAGCAGTTCTTC. Its translation is CASSLARSAGQSYYNEQFF. The full variable domain, completed using reference TRBV7-8 and TRBJ2-1, is GAGVSQSPRYKVAKRGQDVALRCDPISGHVSLFWYQQALGQGPEFLTYFQNEAQLDKSGLPSDRFFAERPEGSVSTLKIQRTQQEDSAVYLCASSLARSAGQSYYNEQFFGPGTRLTVL.

Note on this clone: At the DNA level, this CDR3 is encoded by other sequences in the same sample as well. The chain is built from TRBV18 and TRBJ1-1; TRBD1 is a possible D gene (6 bases). The germline V gene encodes CDR1 KGHSH and CDR2 LQKENI. This CDR3 is 14 amino acids long. V was cut by 3 bases and J by 0 bases, with 8 bases left in between. The CDR3 sequence: CASSPDRLNTEAFF. CDR3 sequence (DNA): TGTGCCAGCTCACCGGACAGACTGAACACTGAAGCTTTCTTT.